This T cell receptor (beta chain) is from a study of blood T cell repertoires in COVID-19. In the authors' workflow: Cell counts per sample came from amplifying reference gene primers. Libraries were prepared by immunoSEQ multiplex PCR; TCRdb keeps only in-frame clonotypes and omits some of them. V and J calls and clone size follow that table, whereas D and trimming were derived from the DNA. The repertoire consists of about 440,000 clones, with about 90% occurring once and the leading ten covering approximately 0.55%. The germline gives CDR1 SGHVS, CDR2 FQNEAQ. V lost 4 bases to trimming and J lost 7 bases; unmatched junction nucleotides: 15. The CDR3 loop spans 17 amino acids. The cohort comprised adults aged 18 to 89 years residing in around 25 US areas.

This clonotype originated in a man younger than 35 who had recovered from COVID-19. The sample consisted of PBMCs or T cells enriched from blood (not recorded which). The gene calls are TRBV7-8 and TRBJ2-1; 8 nucleotides agree with TRBD2. CDR3 in amino acids: CASSSSLAGKSPNEQFF. The CDR3, as DNA: TGTGCCAGCAGCTCATCTCTAGCGGGTAAAAGTCCGAATGAGCAGTTCTTC. Using reference TRBV7-8 and TRBJ2-1 for the parts outside the CDR3, the full variable domain is GAGVSQSPRYKVAKRGQDVALRCDPISGHVSLFWYQQALGQGPEFLTYFQNEAQLDKSGLPSDRFFAERPEGSVSTLKIQRTQQEDSAVYLCASSSSLAGKSPNEQFFGPGTRLTVL.